Following are 8 T cell receptor beta chains from one sample sequenced in a study of T cells after somatic rescue of genetic block. Repertoires were generated with immunoSEQ multiplex PCR, while TCRdb's copy carries only in-frame clones and drops some. The sample shows 13,000 to 15,000 clones, about 70% of them seen only once. Sequenced input: peripheral blood mononuclear cells (PBMCs). The receptors here all came from a young man.

This chain connects TRBV19 to TRBJ2-1, with 8 bases matching TRBD1. The germline CDR1 and CDR2 sequences are LNHDA and SQIVND (reference sequence). The CDR3 runs to 16 residues. The ends lost 0 bases at V and 2 bases at J; junction bases unmatched: 3. CDR3 in amino acids: CASSIEDRATYNEQFF. Here the CDR3 DNA reads TGTGCCAGTAGTATAGAGGACAGGGCTACCTACAATGAGCAGTTCTTC.

The chain couples TRBV28 to TRBJ2-5; TRBD2 matches 9 bases. The assigned J gene may be wrong: the sequence end matches TRBJ2-7 better. Germline V gives CDR1 MDHEN, CDR2 SYDVKM. The CDR3 is 14 amino acids. This CDR3 reads CASSSLGLANEQYF. CDR3 in DNA: TGTGCCAGCAGCTCTCTTGGACTAGCGAACGAGCAGTACTTC.

This chain uses TRBV5-8 with TRBJ2-5; 9 bases agree with TRBD1. The CDR3 runs to 15 residues. Looked up from germline, CDR1 is SGHTS and CDR2 is YDEGEE. The junction had 7 bases not matched to a gene; V was cut back by 5 bases and J by 2 bases. As DNA, the CDR3 is TGTGCCAGCAGGACGGACAGGGGATGGCAAGAGACCCAGTACTTC. Its protein is CASRTDRGWQETQYF.

This clone was found once. The chain carries TRBV7-3 and TRBJ1-1, with 7 bases lining up with TRBD1. The CDR3 runs to 13 residues. Trimming at V came to 2 bases and at J to 6 bases, leaving 3 bases not matched to a gene. In germline, CDR1 is SGHTA, CDR2 FQGTGA. The DNA for the CDR3 is TGTGCCAGCAGCTTAGAGACAGGGTCTGAAGCTTTCTTT. Translated, it gives CASSLETGSEAFF.

This clone ranks as medium-sized. The rearrangement joins TRBV6-6 to TRBJ1-3; maybe TRBD1 (5 bases). V lost 2 bases and J 3 bases, leaving 11 bases between the germline ends. Germline CDR1 MNHNY, CDR2 SVGAGI (reference sequence). The CDR3 runs to 15 residues. CDR3 DNA: TGTGCCAGCAGTTACGGGGGGAAGAGTGGAAACACCATATATTTT. This sequence encodes CASSYGGKSGNTIYF.

This rearrangement joins TRBV11-3 to TRBJ1-5, with a possible D match to TRBD1 (6 bases). The CDR3 runs to 20 residues. Trimming removed 0 bases at V and 0 bases at J, with 21 bases between. Germline-derived CDR1 and CDR2 are SGHNT and YENEEA. The CDR3 here is CASSLEAPPDSIDSNQPQHF. The CDR3 DNA sequence: TGTGCCAGCAGCTTAGAAGCCCCACCGGACAGTATTGATAGCAATCAGCCCCAGCATTTT.

The chain is built from TRBV5-5 and TRBJ2-5, with a possible D match to TRBD2 (6 bases). The CDR3 has 16 amino acids. Deletions cut 1 base from V and 0 bases from J, with 13 bases between. In germline, CDR1 is SGHKS, CDR2 YYEKEE (reference sequence). CDR3 loop: CASSLPGVWYQETQYF. The CDR3 DNA reads as TGTGCCAGCAGCTTGCCGGGGGTATGGTACCAAGAGACCCAGTACTTC.

The rearrangement links TRBV7-9 to TRBJ2-7; D may be TRBD1 (6 bases). V shed 4 bases and J shed 4 bases, with 20 bases lying between them. The CDR3 runs to 16 residues. Germline values: CDR1 SEHNR, CDR2 FQNEAQ (reference sequence). In nucleotides, the CDR3 is TGTGCCAGCAGCTCTCACCCATACGAGGACAGATACGAGCAGTACTTC. Translated: CASSSHPYEDRYEQYF.